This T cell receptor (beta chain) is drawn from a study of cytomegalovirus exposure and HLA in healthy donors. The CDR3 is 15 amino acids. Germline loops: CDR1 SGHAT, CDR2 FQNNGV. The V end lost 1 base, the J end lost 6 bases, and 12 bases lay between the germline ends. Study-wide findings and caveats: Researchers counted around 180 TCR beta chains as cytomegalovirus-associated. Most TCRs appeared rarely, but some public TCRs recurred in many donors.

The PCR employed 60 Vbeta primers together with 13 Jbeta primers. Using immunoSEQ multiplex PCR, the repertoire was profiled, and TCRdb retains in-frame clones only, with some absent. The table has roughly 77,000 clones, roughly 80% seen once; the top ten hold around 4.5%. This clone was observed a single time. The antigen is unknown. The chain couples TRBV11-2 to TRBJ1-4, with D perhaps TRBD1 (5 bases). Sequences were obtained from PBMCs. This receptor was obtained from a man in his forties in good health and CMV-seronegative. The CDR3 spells CASSLVSGSYEKLFF. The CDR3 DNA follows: TGTGCCAGCAGCTTAGTGTCAGGGTCTTATGAAAAACTGTTTTTT.